This T cell receptor beta chain came from a study of blood T cell repertoires in COVID-19. In the source study's methods: Reference gene primers were amplified, and this amplification served to estimate nucleated cell counts. Sequencing used immunoSEQ multiplex PCR; TCRdb keeps in-frame clones, though not all of them. V and J calls plus clone size are reproduced from that table; the DNA served to infer D and trimming. The sample contains 200,000 to 250,000 clones, more than 80% of which appear only once. Input material: PBMCs or T cells enriched from blood (not recorded which). The clonotype originates from a woman aged 18-29 years in a cohort exposed to, infected with or recovered from COVID-19 (not recorded which).

The CDR3 coding sequence is TGTGCCAGCAGTTCACAGGGAGACACTGAAGCTTTCTTT. Translated, it gives CASSSQGDTEAFF. This chain links TRBV28 with TRBJ1-1, with a tentative D call TRBD1 (6 bases). The germline CDR1 and CDR2 sequences are MDHEN and SYDVKM. The CDR3 is 13 residues long. Trimming stripped 4 bases from V and 3 bases from J, with 9 bases between.